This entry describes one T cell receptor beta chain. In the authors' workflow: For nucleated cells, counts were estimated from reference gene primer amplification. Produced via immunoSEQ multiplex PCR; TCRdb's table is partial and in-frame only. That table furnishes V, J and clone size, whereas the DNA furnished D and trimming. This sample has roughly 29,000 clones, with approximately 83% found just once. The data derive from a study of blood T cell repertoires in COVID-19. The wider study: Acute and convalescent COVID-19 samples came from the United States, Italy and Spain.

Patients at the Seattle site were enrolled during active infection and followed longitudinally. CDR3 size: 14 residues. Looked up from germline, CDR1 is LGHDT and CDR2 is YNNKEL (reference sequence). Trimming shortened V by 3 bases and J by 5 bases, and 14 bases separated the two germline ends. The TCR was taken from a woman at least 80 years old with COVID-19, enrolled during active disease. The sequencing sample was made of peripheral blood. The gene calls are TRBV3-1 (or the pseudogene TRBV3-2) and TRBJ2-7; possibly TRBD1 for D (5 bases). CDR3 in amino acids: CASSQRQSAHEQYF. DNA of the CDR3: TGTGCCAGCAGCCAGAGACAGTCCGCTCACGAGCAGTACTTC.